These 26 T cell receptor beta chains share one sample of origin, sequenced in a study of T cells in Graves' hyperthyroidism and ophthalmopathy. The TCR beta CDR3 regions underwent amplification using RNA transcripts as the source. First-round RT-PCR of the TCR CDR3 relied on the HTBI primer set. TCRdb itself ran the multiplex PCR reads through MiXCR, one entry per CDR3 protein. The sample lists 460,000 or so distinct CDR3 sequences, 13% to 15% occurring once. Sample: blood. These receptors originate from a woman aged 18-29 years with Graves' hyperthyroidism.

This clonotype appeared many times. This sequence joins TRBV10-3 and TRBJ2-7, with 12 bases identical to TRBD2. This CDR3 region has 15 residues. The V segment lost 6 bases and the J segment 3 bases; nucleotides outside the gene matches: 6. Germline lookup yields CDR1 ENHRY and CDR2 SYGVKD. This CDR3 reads CAISEPGLAGYEQYF. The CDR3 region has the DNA TGTGCCATCAGCGAGCCGGGACTAGCGGGCTACGAGCAGTACTTC.

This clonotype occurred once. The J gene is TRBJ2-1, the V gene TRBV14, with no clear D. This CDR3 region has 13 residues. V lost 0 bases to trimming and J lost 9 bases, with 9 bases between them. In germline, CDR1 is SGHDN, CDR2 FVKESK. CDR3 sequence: CASSQDLSSEQFF. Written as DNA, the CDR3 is TGTGCCAGCAGCCAAGATTTATCCAGTGAGCAGTTCTTC.

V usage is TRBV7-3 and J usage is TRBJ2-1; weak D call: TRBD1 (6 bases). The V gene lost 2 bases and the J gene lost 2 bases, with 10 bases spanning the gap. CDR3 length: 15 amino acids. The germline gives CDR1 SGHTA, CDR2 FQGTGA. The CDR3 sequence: CASSLSRDTYNEQFF. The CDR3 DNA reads TGTGCCAGCAGCTTATCCAGGGACACCTACAATGAGCAGTTCTTC.

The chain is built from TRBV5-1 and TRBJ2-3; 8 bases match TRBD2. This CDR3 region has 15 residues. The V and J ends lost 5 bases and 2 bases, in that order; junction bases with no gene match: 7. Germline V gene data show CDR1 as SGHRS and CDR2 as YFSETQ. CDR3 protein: CASSFRLAFTDTQYF. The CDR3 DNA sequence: TGCGCCAGCAGTTTCCGACTAGCGTTCACAGATACGCAGTATTTT.

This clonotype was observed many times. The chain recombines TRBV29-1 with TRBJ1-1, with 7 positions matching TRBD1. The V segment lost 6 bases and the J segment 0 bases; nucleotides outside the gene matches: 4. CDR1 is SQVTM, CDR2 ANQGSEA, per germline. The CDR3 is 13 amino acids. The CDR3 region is CSVGQDMNTEAFF. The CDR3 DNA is TGCAGCGTCGGACAGGACATGAACACTGAAGCTTTCTTT.

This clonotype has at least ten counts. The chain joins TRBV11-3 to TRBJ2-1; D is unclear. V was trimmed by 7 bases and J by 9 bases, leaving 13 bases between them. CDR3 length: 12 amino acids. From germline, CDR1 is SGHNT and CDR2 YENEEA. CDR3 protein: CASTMSSSEQFF. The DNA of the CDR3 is TGTGCCAGCACCATGTCCTCCTCTGAGCAGTTCTTC. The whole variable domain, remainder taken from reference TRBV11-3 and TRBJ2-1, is EAGVVQSPRYKIIEKKQPVAFWCNPISGHNTLYWYLQNLGQGPELLIRYENEEAVDDSQLPKDRFSAERLKGVDSTLKIQPAELGDSAVYLCASTMSSSEQFFGPGTRLTVL.

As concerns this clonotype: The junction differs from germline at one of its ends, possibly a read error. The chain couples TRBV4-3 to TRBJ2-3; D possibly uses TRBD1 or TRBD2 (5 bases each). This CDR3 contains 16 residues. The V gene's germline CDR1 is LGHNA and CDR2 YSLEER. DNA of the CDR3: TGCGCCAGCAGCCCGGGACGGGTTGCTAGCACAGATTCGCAGTATTTT. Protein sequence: CASSPGRVASTDSQYF.

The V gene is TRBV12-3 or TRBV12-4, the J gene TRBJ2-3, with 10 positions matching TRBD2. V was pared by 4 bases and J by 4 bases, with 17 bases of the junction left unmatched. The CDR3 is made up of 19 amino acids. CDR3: CASSSFTSGIRTRADTQYF. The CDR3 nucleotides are TGTGCCAGCAGTTCGTTTACTAGCGGGATCAGAACCCGCGCAGATACGCAGTATTTT.

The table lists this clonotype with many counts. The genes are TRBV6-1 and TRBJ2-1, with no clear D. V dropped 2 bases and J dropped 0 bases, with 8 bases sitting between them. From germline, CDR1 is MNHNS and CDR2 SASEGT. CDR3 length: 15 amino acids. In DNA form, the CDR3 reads TGTGCCAGCAGTGAACGGCGGTCCTCCTACAATGAGCAGTTCTTC. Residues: CASSERRSSYNEQFF.

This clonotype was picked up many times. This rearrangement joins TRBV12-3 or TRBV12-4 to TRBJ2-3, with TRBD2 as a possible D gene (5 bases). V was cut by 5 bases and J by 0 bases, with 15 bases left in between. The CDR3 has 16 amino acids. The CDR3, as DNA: TGTGCCAGCAGTCCCATAGGAGCGGACAGCACAGATACGCAGTATTTT. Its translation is CASSPIGADSTDTQYF.

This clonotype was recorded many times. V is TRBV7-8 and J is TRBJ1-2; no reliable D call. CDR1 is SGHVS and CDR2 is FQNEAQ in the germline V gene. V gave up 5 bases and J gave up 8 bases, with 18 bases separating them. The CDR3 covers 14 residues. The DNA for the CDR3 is TGTGCCAGCAGCCAAATCCAAAGCGCGGAGGGCTACACCTTC. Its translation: CASSQIQSAEGYTF.

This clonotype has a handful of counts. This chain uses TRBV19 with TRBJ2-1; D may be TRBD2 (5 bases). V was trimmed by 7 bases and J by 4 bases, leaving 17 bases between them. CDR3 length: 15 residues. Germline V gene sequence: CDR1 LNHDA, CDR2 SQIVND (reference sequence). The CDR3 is CASTAAEVKYNEQFF. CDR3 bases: TGTGCCAGTACTGCGGCGGAGGTCAAATACAATGAGCAGTTCTTC. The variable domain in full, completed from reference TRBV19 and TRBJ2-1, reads DGGITQSPKYLFRKEGQNVTLSCEQNLNHDAMYWYRQDPGQGLRLIYYSQIVNDFQKGDIAEGYSVSREKKESFPLTVTSAQKNPTAFYLCASTAAEVKYNEQFFGPGTRLTVL.

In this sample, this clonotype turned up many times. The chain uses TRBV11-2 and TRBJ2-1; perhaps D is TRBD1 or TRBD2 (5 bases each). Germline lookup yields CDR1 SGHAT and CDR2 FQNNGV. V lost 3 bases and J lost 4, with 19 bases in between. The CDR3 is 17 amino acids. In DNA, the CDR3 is TGTGCCAGCAGCTTTATGTCCGGGACGGAACTTTACAATGAGCAGTTCTTC. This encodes CASSFMSGTELYNEQFF.

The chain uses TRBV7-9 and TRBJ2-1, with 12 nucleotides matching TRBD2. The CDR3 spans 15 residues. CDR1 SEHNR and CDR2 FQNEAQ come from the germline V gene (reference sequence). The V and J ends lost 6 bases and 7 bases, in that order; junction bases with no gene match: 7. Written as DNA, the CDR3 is TGTGCCAGCAGGCCGACTAGCGGGAGAAAGAATGAGCAGTTCTTC. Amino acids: CASRPTSGRKNEQFF.

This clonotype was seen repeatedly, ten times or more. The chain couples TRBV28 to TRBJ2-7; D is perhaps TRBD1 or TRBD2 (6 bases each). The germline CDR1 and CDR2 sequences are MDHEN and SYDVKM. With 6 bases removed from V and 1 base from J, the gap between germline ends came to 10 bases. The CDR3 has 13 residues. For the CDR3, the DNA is TGTGCCAGCAGAGAGGGGGGTTCCTACGAGCAGTACTTC. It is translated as CASREGGSYEQYF.

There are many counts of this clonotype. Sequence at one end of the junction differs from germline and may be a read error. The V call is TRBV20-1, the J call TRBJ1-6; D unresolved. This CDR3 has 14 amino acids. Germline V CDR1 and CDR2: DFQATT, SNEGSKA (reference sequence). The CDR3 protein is CGARDPKVSSPLHF. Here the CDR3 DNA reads TGCGGTGCTAGAGATCCCAAGGTCTCATCACCCCTCCACTTT.

The CDR3 loop is CASSLNGDSYNEQFF. The CDR3 nucleotides read TGTGCCAGCAGCTTAAATGGGGACTCCTACAATGAGCAGTTCTTC. V gene TRBV7-2 combines with J gene TRBJ2-1; no definite D call. The CDR3 spans 15 residues. Germline V gives CDR1 SGHTA, CDR2 FQGNSA. The V end was cut by 2 bases, the J end by 0 bases, with 8 bases between.

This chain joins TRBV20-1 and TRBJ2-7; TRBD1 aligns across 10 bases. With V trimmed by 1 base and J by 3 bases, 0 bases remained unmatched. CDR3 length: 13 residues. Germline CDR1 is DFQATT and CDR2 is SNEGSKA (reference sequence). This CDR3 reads CSARGTGGYEQYV. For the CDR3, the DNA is TGCAGTGCTAGAGGGACAGGGGGCTACGAGCAGTACGTC.

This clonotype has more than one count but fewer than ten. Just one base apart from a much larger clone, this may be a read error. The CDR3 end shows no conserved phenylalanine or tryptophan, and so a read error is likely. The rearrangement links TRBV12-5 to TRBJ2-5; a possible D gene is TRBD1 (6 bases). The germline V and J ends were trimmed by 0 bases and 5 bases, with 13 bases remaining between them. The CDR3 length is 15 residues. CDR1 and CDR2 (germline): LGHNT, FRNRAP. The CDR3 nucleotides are TGTGCTAGTGGTTTGGTACAGGGTCGTATGGAGACCCAGTACGTC. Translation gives CASGLVQGRMETQYV.

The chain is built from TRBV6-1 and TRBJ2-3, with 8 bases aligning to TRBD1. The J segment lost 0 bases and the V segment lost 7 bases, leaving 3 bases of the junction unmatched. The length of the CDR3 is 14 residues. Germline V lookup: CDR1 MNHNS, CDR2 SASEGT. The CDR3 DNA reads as TGTGCCAGCACACGACAGGGGAGCACAGATACGCAGTATTTT. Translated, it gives CASTRQGSTDTQYF.

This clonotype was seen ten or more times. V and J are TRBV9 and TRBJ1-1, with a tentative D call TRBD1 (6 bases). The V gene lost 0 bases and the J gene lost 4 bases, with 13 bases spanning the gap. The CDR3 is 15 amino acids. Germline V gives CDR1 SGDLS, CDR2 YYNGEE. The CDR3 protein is CASSVVIGGPTEAFF. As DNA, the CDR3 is TGTGCCAGCAGCGTAGTGATAGGGGGTCCCACTGAAGCTTTCTTT. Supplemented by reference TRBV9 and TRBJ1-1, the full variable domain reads DSGVTQTPKHLITATGQRVTLRCSPRSGDLSVYWYQQSLDQGLQFLIQYYNGEERAKGNILERFSAQQFPDLHSELNLSSLELGDSALYFCASSVVIGGPTEAFFGQGTRLTVV.

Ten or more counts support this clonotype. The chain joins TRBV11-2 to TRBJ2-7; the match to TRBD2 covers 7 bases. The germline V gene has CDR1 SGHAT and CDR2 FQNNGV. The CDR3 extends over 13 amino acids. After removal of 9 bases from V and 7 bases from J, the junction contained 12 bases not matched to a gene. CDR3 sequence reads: CASQRAGEREQYV. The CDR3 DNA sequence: TGTGCCAGTCAGCGGGCGGGGGAGAGGGAGCAGTACGTC.

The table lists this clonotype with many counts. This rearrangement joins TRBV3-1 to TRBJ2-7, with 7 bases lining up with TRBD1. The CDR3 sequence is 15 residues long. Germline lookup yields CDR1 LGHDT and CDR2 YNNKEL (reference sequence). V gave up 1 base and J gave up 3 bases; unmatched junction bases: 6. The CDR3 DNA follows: TGTGCCAGCAGCCAAGCCGCGACAGGGTACTACGAGCAGTACGTC. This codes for CASSQAATGYYEQYV.

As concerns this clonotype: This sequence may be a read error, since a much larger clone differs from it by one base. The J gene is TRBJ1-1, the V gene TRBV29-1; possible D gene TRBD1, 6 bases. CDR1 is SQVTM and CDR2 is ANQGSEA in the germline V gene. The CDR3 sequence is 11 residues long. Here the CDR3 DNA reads TGCAGCGTGAACCGGGACACTGAAGCTCTCTTT. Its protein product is CSVNRDTEALF.

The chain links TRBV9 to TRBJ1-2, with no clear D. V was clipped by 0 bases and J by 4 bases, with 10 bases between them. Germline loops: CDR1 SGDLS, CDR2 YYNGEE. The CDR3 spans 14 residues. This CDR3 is CASSVAGQTYGYTF. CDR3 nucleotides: TGTGCCAGCAGCGTAGCTGGGCAGACCTATGGCTACACCTTC. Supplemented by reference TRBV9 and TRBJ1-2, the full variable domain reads DSGVTQTPKHLITATGQRVTLRCSPRSGDLSVYWYQQSLDQGLQFLIQYYNGEERAKGNILERFSAQQFPDLHSELNLSSLELGDSALYFCASSVAGQTYGYTFGSGTRLTVV.

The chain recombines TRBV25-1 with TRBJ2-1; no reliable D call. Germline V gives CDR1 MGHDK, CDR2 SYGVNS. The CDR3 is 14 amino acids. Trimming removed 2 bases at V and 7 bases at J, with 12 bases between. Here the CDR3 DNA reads TGTGCCAGCAGTGAACCCGCCCTCAGAAATGAGCAGTTCTTC. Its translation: CASSEPALRNEQFF.